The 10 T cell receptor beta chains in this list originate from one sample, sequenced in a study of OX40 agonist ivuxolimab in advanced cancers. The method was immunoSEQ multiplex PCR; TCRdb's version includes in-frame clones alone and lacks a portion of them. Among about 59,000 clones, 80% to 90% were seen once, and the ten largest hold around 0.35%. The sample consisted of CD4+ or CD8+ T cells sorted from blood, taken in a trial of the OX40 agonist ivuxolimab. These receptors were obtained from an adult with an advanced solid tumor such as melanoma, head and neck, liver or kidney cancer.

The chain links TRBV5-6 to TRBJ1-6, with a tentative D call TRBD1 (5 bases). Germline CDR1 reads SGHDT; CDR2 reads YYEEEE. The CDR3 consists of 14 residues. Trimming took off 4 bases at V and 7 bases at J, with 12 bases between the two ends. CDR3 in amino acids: CASSLTARNSPLHF. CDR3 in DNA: TGTGCCAGCAGCCTGACAGCTCGCAATTCACCCCTCCACTTT.

The CDR3 reads CASSPRDSLDKYSNQPQHF. CDR3 bases: TGCGCCAGCAGCCCAAGGGACAGCCTCGATAAATATAGCAATCAGCCCCAGCATTTT. The chain has TRBV4-3 and TRBJ1-5; 7 bases map to TRBD1. This CDR3 spans 19 amino acids. The trim removed 4 bases at V and 0 bases at J, leaving 15 bases unmatched. Germline CDR1 and CDR2: LGHNA and YSLEER.

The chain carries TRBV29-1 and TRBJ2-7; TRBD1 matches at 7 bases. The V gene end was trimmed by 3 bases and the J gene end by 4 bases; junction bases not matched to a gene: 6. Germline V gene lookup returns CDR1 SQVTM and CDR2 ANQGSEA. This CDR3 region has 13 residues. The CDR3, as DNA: TGCAGCGTTGATGGGGACAGTAGTTACGAGCAGTACTTC. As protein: CSVDGDSSYEQYF.

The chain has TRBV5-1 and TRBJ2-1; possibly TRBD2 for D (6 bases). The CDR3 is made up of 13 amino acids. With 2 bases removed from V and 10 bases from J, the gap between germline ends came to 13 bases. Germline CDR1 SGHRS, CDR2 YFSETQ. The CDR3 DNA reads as TGCGCCAGCAGCTTAGAGCCTGCGGGGGAGCAGTTCTTC. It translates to CASSLEPAGEQFF. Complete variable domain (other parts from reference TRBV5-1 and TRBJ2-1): KAGVTQTPRYLIKTRGQQVTLSCSPISGHRSVSWYQQTPGQGLQFLFEYFSETQRNKGNFPGRFSGRQFSNSRSEMNVSTLELGDSALYLCASSLEPAGEQFFGPGTRLTVL.

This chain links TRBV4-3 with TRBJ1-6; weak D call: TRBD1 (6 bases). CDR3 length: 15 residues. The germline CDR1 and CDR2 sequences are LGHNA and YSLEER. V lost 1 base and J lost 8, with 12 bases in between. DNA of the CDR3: TGCGCCAGCAGCCAAGCCCGGGGGCCGGATTCACCCCTCCACTTT. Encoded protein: CASSQARGPDSPLHF.

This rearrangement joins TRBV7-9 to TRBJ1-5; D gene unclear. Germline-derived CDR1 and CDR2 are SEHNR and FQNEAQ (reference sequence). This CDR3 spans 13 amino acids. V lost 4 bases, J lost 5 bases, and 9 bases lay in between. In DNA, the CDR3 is TGTGCCAGCAGCTCCGCAGAGTATCAGCCCCAGCATTTT. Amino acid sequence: CASSSAEYQPQHF. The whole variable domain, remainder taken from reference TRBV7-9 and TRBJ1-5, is DTGVSQNPRHKITKRGQNVTFRCDPISEHNRLYWYRQTLGQGPEFLTYFQNEAQLEKSRLLSDRFSAERPKGSFSTLEIQRTEQGDSAMYLCASSSAEYQPQHFGDGTRLSIL.

In DNA form, the CDR3 reads TGTGCCAGCAGTACCGGGGCCTATGGCTACACCTTC. It translates to CASSTGAYGYTF. The chain employs TRBV5-6 and TRBJ1-2; possible D gene TRBD1, 5 bases. Germline-derived CDR1 and CDR2 are SGHDT and YYEEEE. V lost 5 bases to trimming and J lost 4 bases, with 9 bases between them. This CDR3 has 12 residues.

CDR3 in DNA: TGCGCCAGCAGCCAAGGCTGGTCAGGACGGAATTTGGCCACGTACGAGCAGTACTTC. The encoded protein is CASSQGWSGRNLATYEQYF. The J gene is TRBJ2-7, the V gene TRBV4-3, with D hard to call. Germline-derived CDR1 and CDR2 are LGHNA and YSLEER. The CDR3 has 19 amino acids. Trimming took 1 base from V and 4 from J, leaving 26 bases between them.

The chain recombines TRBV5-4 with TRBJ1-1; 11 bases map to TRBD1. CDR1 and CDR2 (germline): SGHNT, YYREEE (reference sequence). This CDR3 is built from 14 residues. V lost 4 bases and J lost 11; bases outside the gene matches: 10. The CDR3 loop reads CASSDEDRGLWAFF. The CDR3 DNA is TGTGCCAGCAGCGATGAGGACAGGGGGCTTTGGGCTTTCTTT.

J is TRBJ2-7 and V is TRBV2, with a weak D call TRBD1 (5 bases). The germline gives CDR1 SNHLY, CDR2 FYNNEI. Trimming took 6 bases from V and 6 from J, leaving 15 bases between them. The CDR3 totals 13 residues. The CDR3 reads CASRGTAGSEQYF. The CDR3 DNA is TGTGCCAGCAGGGGAACTGCAGGGTCCGAGCAGTACTTC.